These 13 T cell receptor beta chains were all obtained from the same sample, sequenced in a study of shared clonotypes between healthy human individuals. TCRdb keeps only in-frame clones here, not all; method: immunoSEQ multiplex PCR. This table holds roughly 2.5 million clones, around 90% found once. The specimen sequenced was naive CD4+ T cells sorted from blood. The subset here: CD45RA+ positively selected. The receptors here all came from a man younger than 35 in good health.

The chain links TRBV6-5 to TRBJ2-1; D possibly matches TRBD1 or TRBD2 (6 bases each). Deletions cut 2 bases from V and 10 bases from J, with 12 bases between. Germline V gene data show CDR1 as MNHEY and CDR2 as SVGAGI. CDR3 length equals 13 residues. CDR3 in DNA: TGTGCCAGCAGTTACGGGGGGCTCCGAGAGCAGTTCTTC. Translated: CASSYGGLREQFF.

The V call is TRBV20-1, the J call TRBJ1-1, with no clear D. Germline V lookup: CDR1 DFQATT, CDR2 SNEGSKA (reference sequence). The CDR3 runs to 10 residues. Trimming left V 6 bases short and J 7 bases short, with 9 bases between. CDR3 region: CSALIIEAFF. In nucleotides, the CDR3 is TGCAGTGCCCTGATAATTGAAGCTTTCTTT.

The chain is built from TRBV6-6 and TRBJ1-6; D perhaps matches TRBD1 (6 bases). This CDR3 comprises 15 residues. V shed 5 bases and J shed 7 bases, with 15 bases lying between them. Germline V lookup: CDR1 MNHNY, CDR2 SVGAGI (reference sequence). The DNA for the CDR3 is TGTGCCAGCAGTCCAGGACAGCTCCTCAATTCACCCCTCCACTTT. Translation gives CASSPGQLLNSPLHF.

The rearrangement links TRBV15 to TRBJ1-4; D might be TRBD1 (6 bases). Germline CDR1 reads LNHNV; CDR2 reads YYDKDF (reference sequence). V gave up 1 base and J gave up 6 bases, with 12 bases separating them. The CDR3 extends over 15 amino acids. CDR3 DNA: TGTGCCACCAGCAGAGCGTCGGACAGTTATGAAAAACTGTTTTTT. It yields the protein CATSRASDSYEKLFF.

This chain links TRBV10-3 with TRBJ1-5, with D perhaps matching TRBD1 (5 bases). The V and J ends lost 10 bases and 4 bases respectively, with 20 bases between them. The CDR3 spans 15 residues. CDR1 is ENHRY and CDR2 is SYGVKD in the germline V gene. CDR3 sequence (DNA): TGTGCCACCCAGGGCGGCAGAGAGATTAATCAGCCCCAGCATTTT. It translates to CATQGGREINQPQHF.

The gene calls are TRBV6-4 and TRBJ2-2; possible D gene TRBD2, 5 bases. The CDR3 totals 14 residues. Per the germline V gene, CDR1 is MRHNA and CDR2 is SNTAGT. Trimming took 6 bases from V and 0 from J, leaving 8 bases between them. CDR3 protein: CASSPEANTGELFF. CDR3 nucleotides: TGTGCCAGCAGCCCGGAGGCGAACACCGGGGAGCTGTTTTTT.

A word on this clone: One end of the junction is discordant with germline, which a read error may explain. This chain uses TRBV13 with TRBJ2-4; 7 nucleotides agree with TRBD2. Germline CDR1 and CDR2: PRHDT and FYEKMQ (reference sequence). The CDR3 is made up of 13 amino acids. DNA for the CDR3: TGTGCCAGCAGCTTCGGGCAAGGCGGGAGTTTCGACTTC. Protein product: CASSFGQGGSFDF.

The rearrangement uses TRBV30 and TRBJ2-7; D might be TRBD2 (6 bases). The germline V and J ends were trimmed by 2 bases and 0 bases, with 11 bases remaining between them. Germline CDR1 is GTSNPN and CDR2 is SVGIG (reference sequence). The CDR3 loop spans 14 amino acids. The CDR3 nucleotides read TGTGCCTGGAGTCCGGGGGTCCTCTCCTACGAGCAGTACTTC. It is translated as CAWSPGVLSYEQYF.

With regard to this clone: Other DNA sequences of this sample code for an identical CDR3. The J gene is TRBJ1-1, the V gene TRBV30; the D is unclear. The V and J ends lost 0 bases and 5 bases respectively, with 7 bases between them. The CDR3 spans 12 residues. Germline-derived CDR1 and CDR2 are GTSNPN and SVGIG (reference sequence). CDR3 sequence (DNA): TGTGCCTGGAGTGTAGCTAGTACTGAAGCTTTCTTT. This encodes CAWSVASTEAFF.

The V and J genes are TRBV7-2 and TRBJ2-4, with D perhaps TRBD1 (6 bases). Germline CDR1 SGHTA, CDR2 FQGNSA. V gave up 5 bases and J gave up 2 bases, with 19 bases separating them. The CDR3 has 17 amino acids. For the CDR3, the DNA is TGTGCCAGCAGCCAAACTAGGGGGTCCTCTACCAAAAACATTCAGTACTTC. This encodes CASSQTRGSSTKNIQYF.

The chain has TRBV5-1 and TRBJ2-3; the D gene is possibly TRBD2 (6 bases). The CDR3 is 15 residues long. Germline V lookup: CDR1 SGHRS, CDR2 YFSETQ. V dropped 3 bases and J dropped 2 bases, with 13 bases sitting between them. The CDR3 loop reads CASSSGVFSTDTQYF. DNA of the CDR3: TGCGCCAGCAGCTCGGGGGTGTTTTCCACAGATACGCAGTATTTT.

The chain couples TRBV4-1 to TRBJ2-7, with 9 bases fitting TRBD1. The CDR3 runs to 18 residues. Germline V gives CDR1 MGHRA, CDR2 YSYEKL. The trim removed 4 bases at V and 3 bases at J, leaving 16 bases unmatched. DNA of the CDR3: TGCGCCAGCAGCCTAGGACAGGGGTCCCCCCTTTTCGACTACGAGCAGTACTTC. Residues: CASSLGQGSPLFDYEQYF.

The V and J genes are TRBV5-4 and TRBJ2-3, with 8 bases lining up with TRBD1. CDR3 length equals 14 residues. CDR1 and CDR2 from the germline V gene are SGHNT and YYREEE (reference sequence). V gave up 4 bases and J gave up 1 base; unmatched junction bases: 2. CDR3 bases: TGTGCCAGCAGCGAGACAGGGGGCACAGATACGCAGTATTTT. This sequence encodes CASSETGGTDTQYF.